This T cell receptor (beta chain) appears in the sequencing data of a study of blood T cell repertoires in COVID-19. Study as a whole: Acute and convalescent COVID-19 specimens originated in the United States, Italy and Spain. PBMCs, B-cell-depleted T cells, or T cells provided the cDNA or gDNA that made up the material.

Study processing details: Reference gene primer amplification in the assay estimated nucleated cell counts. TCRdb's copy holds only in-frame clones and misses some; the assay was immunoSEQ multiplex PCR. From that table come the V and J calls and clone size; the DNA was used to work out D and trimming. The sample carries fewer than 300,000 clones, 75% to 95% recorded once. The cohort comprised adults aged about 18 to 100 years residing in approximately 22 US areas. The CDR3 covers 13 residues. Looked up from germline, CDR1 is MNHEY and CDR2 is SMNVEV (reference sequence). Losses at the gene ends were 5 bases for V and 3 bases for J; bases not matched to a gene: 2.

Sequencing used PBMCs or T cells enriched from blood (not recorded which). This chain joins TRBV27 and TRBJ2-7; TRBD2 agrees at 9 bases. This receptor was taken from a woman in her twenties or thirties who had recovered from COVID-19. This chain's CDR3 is CASSSGRRYEQYF. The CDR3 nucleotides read TGTGCCAGCAGTAGCGGGAGGCGCTACGAGCAGTACTTC.